This T cell receptor (beta chain) was retrieved from a study of regulatory T cells. This clone turned up a few times. Antigen unknown. Regulatory (CD25-high CD127-low) and conventional (CD25-low CD127-high) CD4+ T cells were sorted separately. CDR1 is MDHEN and CDR2 is SYDVKM in the germline V gene. This CDR3 comprises 14 residues. The V end was cut by 5 bases, the J end by 7 bases, with 17 bases between. Findings of the study overall: In CD3G-deficient patients, conventional CD4+ T cells were enriched for hydrophobic CDR3 residues at positions 6 and 7.

The PCR used 52 TRBV and 13 TRBJ primers. Some clones are missing from TCRdb's copy, which holds only in-frame ones; the method was immunoSEQ multiplex PCR. The table records roughly 23,000 clones, approximately 90% of them present only once. The chain joins TRBV28 to TRBJ1-1; D gene ambiguous. The clonotype originates from a child aged 5 to 17 with CD3G deficiency. Sequenced input: conventional CD4+ T cells sorted from blood. Here the CDR3 reads CASSPRAVRYEAFF. DNA of the CDR3: TGTGCCAGCAGTCCCCGGGCAGTAAGATATGAAGCTTTCTTT.